Following are 11 T cell receptor beta chains from one sample sequenced in a study of shared clonotypes between healthy human individuals. Here immunoSEQ multiplex PCR was the method, and the copy in TCRdb shows in-frame clones only, minus some. The sample records hundreds of thousands of clones, 77% being singletons. Input material: PBMCs. The origin of the receptors is a woman aged 40 to 49 in good health. Some clones in this sample may be carry-over from other donors' samples.

The V and J genes are TRBV7-6 and TRBJ2-2; D gene ambiguous. The V gene lost 1 base and the J gene lost 7 bases, with 4 bases spanning the gap. Germline V gene data show CDR1 as SGHVS and CDR2 as FNYEAQ. The CDR3 has 12 residues. The CDR3 loop is CASSLEDGELFF. CDR3 sequence (DNA): TGTGCCAGCAGCTTAGAGGACGGGGAGCTGTTTTTT.

At least ten counts were recorded for this clone. The chain employs TRBV30 and TRBJ2-5; tentatively, D is TRBD1 (6 bases). TRBJ2-7 explains the end of the DNA better; the J call may be wrong. Per the germline V gene, CDR1 is GTSNPN and CDR2 is SVGIG (reference sequence). The CDR3 covers 14 residues. CDR3 protein: CAWSPGVGANEQYF. The CDR3 DNA reads as TGTGCCTGGAGTCCAGGGGTAGGGGCGAACGAGCAGTACTTC.

J is TRBJ2-7 and V is TRBV9, with no clear D. The length of the CDR3 is 14 residues. Between the trimmed V and J ends, which lost 2 bases and 1 base, there was a span of 10 bases. Germline V lookup: CDR1 SGDLS, CDR2 YYNGEE. The CDR3 protein is CASSVSASSYEQYF. The CDR3 nucleotides read TGTGCCAGCAGCGTGAGCGCGAGTTCCTACGAGCAGTACTTC.

The chain combines TRBV29-1 with TRBJ1-2, with 7 bases identical to TRBD1. Per the germline V gene, CDR1 is SQVTM and CDR2 is ANQGSEA. The trim removed 0 bases at V and 7 bases at J, leaving 11 bases unmatched. The length of the CDR3 is 15 residues. The CDR3 protein is CSVEDLLTGRGGYTF. For the CDR3, the DNA is TGCAGCGTTGAAGACCTACTGACAGGGAGGGGTGGCTACACCTTC.

This sequence joins TRBV28 and TRBJ1-2; D is unclear. The CDR3 extends over 14 amino acids. Germline V gene data show CDR1 as MDHEN and CDR2 as SYDVKM. Trimming took off 6 bases at V and 13 bases at J, with 24 bases between the two ends. For the CDR3, the DNA is TGTGCCAGCAGCGCGACTCCACTTACGACACTTCCCACCTTC. The encoded protein is CASSATPLTTLPTF.

Details on this clone: Other DNA variants within this sample encode the same CDR3. The gene calls are TRBV29-1 and TRBJ2-7; D tentatively fits TRBD1 or TRBD2 (5 bases each). Deletions cut 4 bases from V and 4 bases from J, with 8 bases between. This CDR3 contains 11 residues. Germline V CDR1 and CDR2: SQVTM, ANQGSEA. The CDR3 sequence is CSVGGTYEQYF. The CDR3 DNA reads TGCAGCGTTGGGGGGACGTACGAGCAGTACTTC.

Worth noting for this clone: A read error is the likely source, as a far larger clone sits one nucleotide away. Other DNA sequences within the sample encode an identical CDR3. The chain is built from TRBV6-1 and TRBJ2-2, with no clear D. The CDR3 contains 14 residues. Germline V gives CDR1 MNHNS, CDR2 SASEGT. The CDR3 here is CASSEVADTGELFF. The CDR3 region has the DNA TGCGCCAGCAGTGAAGTTGCGGACACCGGGGAGCTGTTTTTT.

This clone is a singleton in its sample. V gene TRBV9 combines with J gene TRBJ1-2; D is uncertain. In germline, CDR1 is SGDLS, CDR2 YYNGEE. The CDR3 has 13 amino acids. V lost 4 bases and J 0 bases, leaving 7 bases between the germline ends. The CDR3 reads CASSRDPNYGYTF. In DNA, the CDR3 is TGTGCCAGCAGCAGGGATCCTAACTATGGCTACACCTTC.

Worth noting for this clone: It is likely a read error: a sequence one base away is far more abundant. The same CDR3 also results from other DNA sequences found in this sample. The chain uses TRBV4-1 and TRBJ1-4, with 10 bases aligning to TRBD1. The CDR3 sequence is 15 residues long. The germline V gene encodes CDR1 MGHRA and CDR2 YSYEKL. Written as DNA, the CDR3 is TGCGCCAGCAGCTACAGACAGGGGGCGAAAGAAAAGCTGTTTTTT. Amino acid sequence: CASSYRQGAKEKLFF.

Notes on this clone: Since a far larger clone is one base different, this is likely a read error. In the same sample, other DNA sequences code for this CDR3. This chain uses TRBV27 with TRBJ2-7; a weak D match, TRBD2 (6 bases). Trimming cost V 5 bases and J 3 bases, with 17 bases left between them. The CDR3 is made up of 15 amino acids. From germline, CDR1 is MNHEY and CDR2 SMNVEV (reference sequence). CDR3 amino acids: CASSPRAGPNYEQYF. Here the CDR3 DNA reads TGTGCCAGCAGTCCCCGGGCGGGACCAAACTACGAGCAGTACTTC.

This rearrangement joins TRBV30 to TRBJ2-1; 13 nucleotides match TRBD2. V was pared by 2 bases and J by 10 bases, with 11 bases of the junction left unmatched. The germline CDR1 and CDR2 sequences are GTSNPN and SVGIG (reference sequence). This CDR3 contains 16 residues. The CDR3 is CAWSPRGTSGIQEQFF. The CDR3 nucleotides read TGTGCCTGGAGTCCACGGGGGACTAGCGGGATCCAGGAGCAGTTCTTC.